One sample yielded the 21 T cell receptor beta chains listed below, sequenced in a study of shared clonotypes between healthy human individuals. Libraries were prepared by immunoSEQ multiplex PCR; TCRdb keeps only in-frame clonotypes and omits some of them. Of 2 million to 3 million clones in the sample, roughly 93% were seen once. What was sequenced was naive CD4+ T cells from PBMCs. The subset: CD45RA+ positively selected. The receptors shown here come from a man between 18 and 35 years old in good health. Some clones in this sample may be carry-over from other donors' samples.

The rearrangement joins TRBV4-1 to TRBJ1-4; D ambiguous. V was trimmed by 4 bases and J by 8 bases, leaving 11 bases between them. The CDR3 spans 13 residues. Germline CDR1 reads MGHRA; CDR2 reads YSYEKL. CDR3: CASSPKVREKLFF. The CDR3 DNA reads as TGCGCCAGCAGCCCCAAGGTACGGGAAAAACTGTTTTTT.

The CDR3 region is CASSGGGDSNQPQHF. CDR3 DNA sequence: TGTGCCAGCAGTGGTGGAGGGGACAGTAATCAGCCCCAGCATTTT. V usage is TRBV2 and J usage is TRBJ1-5, with 7 bases identical to TRBD1. J was trimmed by 4 bases and V by 4 bases; bases with no gene match: 7. The V gene's germline CDR1 is SNHLY and CDR2 FYNNEI. CDR3 length: 15 amino acids.

The genes are TRBV18 and TRBJ2-7; D remains ambiguous. Germline V gene sequence: CDR1 KGHSH, CDR2 LQKENI. The CDR3 spans 15 residues. Trimming pared 3 bases from V and 2 bases from J, leaving 14 bases between. The CDR3: CASSPFSAFPYEQYF. The CDR3 nucleotides read TGTGCCAGCTCACCCTTTAGTGCATTCCCCTACGAGCAGTACTTC.

The V gene is TRBV20-1, the J gene TRBJ2-1; D gene uncertain. The CDR3 has 11 residues. Germline assignment: CDR1 DFQATT and CDR2 SNEGSKA (reference sequence). V was shortened by 6 bases and J by 4 bases, with 7 bases between the two germline ends. As DNA, the CDR3 is TGCAGTGCCTCCGAGTACAATGAGCAGTTCTTC. This gives the protein CSASEYNEQFF.

The V call is TRBV6-1, the J call TRBJ2-7; 8 nucleotides align to TRBD1. The CDR3 is 15 residues long. V lost 5 bases to trimming and J lost 0 bases; unmatched junction nucleotides: 6. The germline V gene encodes CDR1 MNHNS and CDR2 SASEGT. The DNA of the CDR3 is TGTGCCAGCAGTCGCCGACAGGGGAGCTCCTACGAGCAGTACTTC. It encodes CASSRRQGSSYEQYF.

Worth noting for this clone: The identical CDR3 is also encoded by other nucleotide sequences in the sample. The DNA of the CDR3 is TGTGCCAGCAAGGGTTCCACAGATACGCAGTATTTT. Amino acid sequence: CASKGSTDTQYF. The chain couples TRBV28 to TRBJ2-3; D gene uncertain. Germline assignment: CDR1 MDHEN and CDR2 SYDVKM. CDR3 length equals 12 residues. V was trimmed by 7 bases and J by 2 bases, leaving 7 bases between them.

The count of this clone is one. The same CDR3 arises from other DNA sequences in this sample as well. The chain joins TRBV28 to TRBJ2-5; D uncertain. Germline V gene sequence: CDR1 MDHEN, CDR2 SYDVKM. There are 12 residues in the CDR3. V was pared by 2 bases and J by 5 bases, with 6 bases between. This CDR3 reads CASSLVGETQYF. DNA for the CDR3: TGTGCCAGCAGTTTAGTAGGGGAGACCCAGTACTTC.

This chain joins TRBV5-1 and TRBJ1-4; D ambiguous. CDR1 is SGHRS, CDR2 YFSETQ, per germline. Trimming cost V 4 bases and J 7 bases, with 20 bases left between them. The CDR3 has 16 residues. CDR3 amino acids: CASSADINGAGEKLFF. CDR3 nucleotide sequence: TGCGCCAGCAGCGCAGACATTAACGGTGCGGGTGAAAAACTGTTTTTT.

This clone appeared a single time. The CDR3 sequence is CACLGSGRERYEQYF. The CDR3 DNA reads TGTGCCTGTCTTGGTAGCGGGAGGGAACGCTACGAGCAGTACTTC. This chain links TRBV28 with TRBJ2-7; 11 bases agree with TRBD2. Trimming took 11 bases from V and 3 from J; bases not matched to a gene: 12. The CDR3 has 15 residues. Germline lookup yields CDR1 MDHEN and CDR2 SYDVKM. The full variable domain, with the rest looked up from reference TRBV28 and TRBJ2-7, is DVKVTQSSRYLVKRTGEKVFLECVQDMDHENMFWYRQDPGLGLRLIYFSYDVKMKEKGDIPEGYSVSREKKERFSLILESASTNQTSMYLCACLGSGRERYEQYFGPGTRLTVT.

This chain joins TRBV7-9 and TRBJ1-4, with D unresolved. Trimming shortened V by 2 bases and J by 0 bases, and 16 bases separated the two germline ends. The CDR3 has 18 amino acids. Germline loops: CDR1 SEHNR, CDR2 FQNEAQ (reference sequence). The CDR3 here is CASSLTTGGSATNEKLFF. The CDR3 nucleotides are TGTGCCAGCAGCTTAACGACGGGTGGGTCGGCAACTAATGAAAAACTGTTTTTT.

Comment on this clone: Different DNA sequences within this sample yield the same CDR3. The chain joins TRBV19 to TRBJ2-1, with 9 bases aligning to TRBD2. Germline CDR1 and CDR2: LNHDA and SQIVND (reference sequence). J lost 7 bases, V lost 6 bases, and 7 bases had no gene match. CDR3 length: 14 amino acids. The CDR3 nucleotides read TGTGCCAGTAGCACGGGACTAGCTTTGAATGAGCAGTTCTTC. Its protein product is CASSTGLALNEQFF.

V gene TRBV28 combines with J gene TRBJ2-7; the D gene could be TRBD1 or TRBD2 (5 bases each). The CDR3 covers 13 residues. The V gene lost 7 bases and the J gene lost 7 bases, with 17 bases spanning the gap. From germline, CDR1 is MDHEN and CDR2 SYDVKM. CDR3 amino acids: CASTDILLGEQYF. The CDR3 coding sequence is TGTGCCAGCACGGACATCCTACTAGGGGAGCAGTACTTC.

V and J are TRBV21-1 and TRBJ2-7; the table's D call TRBD1 went unverified against the DNA. TRBV21-1 is deemed a pseudogene. The CDR3 has 16 residues. This CDR3 reads CASSRLGTDSSYEQYF. DNA of the CDR3: TGTGCCAGCAGCAGGCTAGGGACGGACAGCTCCTACGAGCAGTACTTC.

This clone appeared a single time. The rearrangement uses TRBV6-1 and TRBJ1-6; D unresolved. This CDR3 comprises 12 residues. CDR1 is MNHNS and CDR2 is SASEGT in the germline V gene. Between the trimmed V and J ends, which lost 2 bases and 9 bases, there was a span of 5 bases. The chain's CDR3 is CASSESGSPLHF. The CDR3 bases are TGTGCCAGCAGTGAATCCGGTTCACCCCTCCACTTT.

The rearrangement links TRBV7-9 to TRBJ1-5, with D unclear. CDR1 is SEHNR and CDR2 is FQNEAQ in the germline V gene (reference sequence). CDR3 length: 16 amino acids. V gave up 5 bases and J gave up 0 bases, with 14 bases separating them. CDR3 sequence (DNA): TGTGCCAGCAGCCCTGGGCAGCAGTATAGCAATCAGCCCCAGCATTTT. It encodes CASSPGQQYSNQPQHF.

The chain employs TRBV25-1 and TRBJ2-7, with 12 bases identical to TRBD1. This CDR3 comprises 14 residues. V shed 7 bases, J shed 7 bases, and the junction held 8 bases outside the gene matches. Per the germline V gene, CDR1 is MGHDK and CDR2 is SYGVNS. DNA for the CDR3: TGTGCCAGCAATACCGGGACAGGGGGCCGGGAGCAGTACTTC. It is translated as CASNTGTGGREQYF.

This chain joins TRBV5-5 and TRBJ2-7; possibly TRBD1 for D (6 bases). Germline lookup yields CDR1 SGHKS and CDR2 YYEKEE (reference sequence). This CDR3 spans 14 amino acids. V was cut by 4 bases and J by 6 bases, with 17 bases left in between. The CDR3 region is CASSLLQGTTEQYF. DNA of the CDR3: TGTGCCAGCAGCCTCTTACAGGGTACCACCGAGCAGTACTTC.

The chain links TRBV15 to TRBJ2-5; no firm D call. Germline CDR1 LNHNV, CDR2 YYDKDF (reference sequence). V gave up 0 bases and J gave up 2 bases, with 1 base separating them. This CDR3 has 12 amino acids. The CDR3 nucleotides read TGTGCCACCAGCAGAGAACAAGAGACCCAGTACTTC. Its protein is CATSREQETQYF.

This clone came up once. The V gene is TRBV5-1, the J gene TRBJ2-5; TRBD1 aligns across 8 bases. The J call may be wrong; the DNA end is better matched by TRBJ2-7. This CDR3 region has 14 residues. Germline CDR1 SGHRS, CDR2 YFSETQ. CDR3 sequence reads: CASTPGTGPYEQYF. Here the CDR3 DNA reads TGCGCCAGCACCCCCGGGACAGGACCCTACGAGCAGTACTTC.

Remarks on this clone: This same CDR3 is encoded by further DNA sequences in the sample. The chain links TRBV29-1 to TRBJ2-2, with a weak D call TRBD2 (5 bases). The CDR3 contains 14 residues. CDR1 is SQVTM, CDR2 ANQGSEA, per germline. V was shortened by 2 bases and J by 2 bases, with 9 bases between the two germline ends. The CDR3 loop is CSVEKRTNTGELFF. DNA for the CDR3: TGCAGCGTTGAAAAGCGGACTAACACCGGGGAGCTGTTTTTT.

V is TRBV5-4 and J is TRBJ2-7; 8 nucleotides agree with TRBD1. The germline V gene encodes CDR1 SGHNT and CDR2 YYREEE (reference sequence). V shed 4 bases, J shed 6 bases, and the junction held 12 bases outside the gene matches. The CDR3 has 15 residues. The CDR3 protein is CASSKPGQVFSEQYF. CDR3 nucleotides: TGTGCCAGCAGCAAACCGGGACAGGTCTTCTCCGAGCAGTACTTC.